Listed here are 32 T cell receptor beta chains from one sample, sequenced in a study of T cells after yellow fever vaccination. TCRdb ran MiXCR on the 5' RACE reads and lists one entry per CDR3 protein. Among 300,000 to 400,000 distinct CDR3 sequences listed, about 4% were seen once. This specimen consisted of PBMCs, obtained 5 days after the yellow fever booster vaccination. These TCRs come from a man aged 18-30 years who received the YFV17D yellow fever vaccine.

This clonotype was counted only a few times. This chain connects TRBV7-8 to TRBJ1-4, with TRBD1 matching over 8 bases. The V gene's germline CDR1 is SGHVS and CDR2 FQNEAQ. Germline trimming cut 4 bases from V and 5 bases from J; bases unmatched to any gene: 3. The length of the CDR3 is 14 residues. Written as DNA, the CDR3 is TGTGCCAGCAGCTCGGACAGGGCAAATGAAAAACTGTTTTTT. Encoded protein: CASSSDRANEKLFF.

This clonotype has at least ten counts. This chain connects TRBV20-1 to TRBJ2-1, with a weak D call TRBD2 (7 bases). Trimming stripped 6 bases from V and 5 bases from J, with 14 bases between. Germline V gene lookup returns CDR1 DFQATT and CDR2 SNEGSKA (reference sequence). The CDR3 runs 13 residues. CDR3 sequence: CSARRGGNNEQFF. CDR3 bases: TGCAGTGCCAGAAGGGGGGGGAACAATGAGCAGTTCTTC.

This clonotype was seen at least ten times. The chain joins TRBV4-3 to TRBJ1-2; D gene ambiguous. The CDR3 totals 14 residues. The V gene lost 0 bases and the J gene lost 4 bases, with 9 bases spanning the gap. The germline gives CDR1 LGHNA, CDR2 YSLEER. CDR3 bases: TGCGCCAGCAGCCAAGAACGGTGGACCTATGGCTACACCTTC. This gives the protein CASSQERWTYGYTF.

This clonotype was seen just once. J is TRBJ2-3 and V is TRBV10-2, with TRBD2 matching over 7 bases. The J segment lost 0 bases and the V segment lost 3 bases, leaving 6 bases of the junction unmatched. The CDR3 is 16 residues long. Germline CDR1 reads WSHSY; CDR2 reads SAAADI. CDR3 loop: CASSDPGGSSTDTQYF. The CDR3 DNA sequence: TGCGCCAGCAGTGATCCCGGGGGGTCTAGCACAGATACGCAGTATTTT.

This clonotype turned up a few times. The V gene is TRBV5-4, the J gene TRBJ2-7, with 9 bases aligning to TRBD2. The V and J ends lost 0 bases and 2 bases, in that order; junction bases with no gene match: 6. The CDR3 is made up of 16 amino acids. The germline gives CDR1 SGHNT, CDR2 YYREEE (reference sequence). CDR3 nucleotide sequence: TGTGCCAGCAGCTTGGCCAGCGGGGGGTACACCTACGAGCAGTACTTC. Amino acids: CASSLASGGYTYEQYF.

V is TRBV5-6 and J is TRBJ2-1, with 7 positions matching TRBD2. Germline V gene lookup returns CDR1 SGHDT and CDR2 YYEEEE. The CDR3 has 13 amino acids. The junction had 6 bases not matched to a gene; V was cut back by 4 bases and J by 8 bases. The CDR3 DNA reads TGTGCCAGCAGCAGGACTAGTTTCTATGAGCAGTTCTTC. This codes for CASSRTSFYEQFF. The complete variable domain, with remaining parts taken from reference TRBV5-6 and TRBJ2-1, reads DAGVTQSPTHLIKTRGQQVTLRCSPKSGHDTVSWYQQALGQGPQFIFQYYEEEERQRGNFPDRFSGHQFPNYSSELNVNALLLGDSALYLCASSRTSFYEQFFGPGTRLTVL.

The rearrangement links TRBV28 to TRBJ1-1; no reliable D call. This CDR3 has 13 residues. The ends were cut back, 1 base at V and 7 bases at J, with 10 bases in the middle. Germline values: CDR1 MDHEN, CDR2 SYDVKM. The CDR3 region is CASSLSDTLEAFF. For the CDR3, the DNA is TGTGCCAGCAGTTTATCCGATACCCTTGAAGCTTTCTTT.

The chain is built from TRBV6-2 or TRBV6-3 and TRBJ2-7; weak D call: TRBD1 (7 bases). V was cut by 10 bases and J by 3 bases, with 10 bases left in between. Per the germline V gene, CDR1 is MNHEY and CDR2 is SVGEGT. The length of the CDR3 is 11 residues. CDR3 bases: TGTGCCACCAGGGGGGTCTACGAGCAGTACTTC. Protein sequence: CATRGVYEQYF.

CDR3 protein: CATSDSGGPGDTQYF. The DNA of the CDR3 is TGTGCCACCAGTGATTCGGGGGGGCCGGGAGATACGCAGTATTTT. The chain carries TRBV24-1 and TRBJ2-3, with TRBD2 matching 8 bases. In germline, CDR1 is KGHDR, CDR2 SFDVKD. This CDR3 comprises 15 residues. The J segment lost 5 bases and the V segment lost 2 bases, leaving 5 bases of the junction unmatched.

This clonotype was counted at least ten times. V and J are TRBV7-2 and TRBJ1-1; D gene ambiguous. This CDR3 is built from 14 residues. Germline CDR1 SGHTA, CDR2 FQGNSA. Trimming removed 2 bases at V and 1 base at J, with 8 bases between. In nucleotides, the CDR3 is TGTGCCAGCAGCTTACTGGGTAGGAACACTGAAGCTTTCTTT. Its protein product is CASSLLGRNTEAFF.

This CDR3 is CASSSPGVIEQFF. The DNA of the CDR3 is TGTGCCAGCAGCTCCCCCGGGGTTATTGAGCAGTTCTTC. The rearrangement links TRBV7-6 to TRBJ2-1; the D gene is possibly TRBD2 (5 bases). This CDR3 spans 13 amino acids. From germline, CDR1 is SGHVS and CDR2 FNYEAQ. Trimming pared 4 bases from V and 9 bases from J, leaving 13 bases between.

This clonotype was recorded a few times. The CDR3 loop reads CAISGGTNQPQHF. CDR3 bases: TGTGCCATCAGTGGAGGAACGAATCAGCCCCAGCATTTT. The rearrangement joins TRBV10-3 to TRBJ1-5; D is undetermined. CDR3 length equals 13 residues. Germline V gene lookup returns CDR1 ENHRY and CDR2 SYGVKD. V was shortened by 4 bases and J by 4 bases, with 8 bases between the two germline ends.

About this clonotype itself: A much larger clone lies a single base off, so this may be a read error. In DNA, the CDR3 is TGTGCCAGCAGTTCTAGCGGGGGGCGATCCAATGAGCAGTTCTTC. It is translated as CASSSSGGRSNEQFF. The V and J genes are TRBV6-5 and TRBJ2-1; TRBD2 agrees at 11 bases. CDR1 and CDR2 (germline): MNHEY, SVGAGI. Unmatched junction bases numbered 5, after V lost 4 bases and J lost 6 bases. The CDR3 contains 15 residues.

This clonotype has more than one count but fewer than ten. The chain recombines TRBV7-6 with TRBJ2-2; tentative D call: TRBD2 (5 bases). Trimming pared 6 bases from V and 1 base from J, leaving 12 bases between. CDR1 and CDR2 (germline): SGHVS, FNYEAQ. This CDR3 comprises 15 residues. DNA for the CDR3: TGTGCCAGCAGTAAAAGGACTGAGAACACCGGGGAGCTGTTTTTT. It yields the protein CASSKRTENTGELFF.

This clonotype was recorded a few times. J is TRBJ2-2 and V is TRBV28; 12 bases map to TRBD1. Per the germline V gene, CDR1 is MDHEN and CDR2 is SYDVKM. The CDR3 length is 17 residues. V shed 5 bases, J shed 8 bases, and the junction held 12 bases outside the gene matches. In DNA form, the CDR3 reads TGTGCCAGCAGTCCACCCCCCGGGACAGGGGGCTCGGGGGAGCTGTTTTTT. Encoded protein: CASSPPPGTGGSGELFF.

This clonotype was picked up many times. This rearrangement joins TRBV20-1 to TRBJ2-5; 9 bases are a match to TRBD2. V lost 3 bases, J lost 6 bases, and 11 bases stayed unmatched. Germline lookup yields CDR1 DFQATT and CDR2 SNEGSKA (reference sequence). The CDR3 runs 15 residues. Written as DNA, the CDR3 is TGCAGTGCTAGCGAACTGCGGGGGGGCGGGAAGACCCAGTACTTC. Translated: CSASELRGGGKTQYF.

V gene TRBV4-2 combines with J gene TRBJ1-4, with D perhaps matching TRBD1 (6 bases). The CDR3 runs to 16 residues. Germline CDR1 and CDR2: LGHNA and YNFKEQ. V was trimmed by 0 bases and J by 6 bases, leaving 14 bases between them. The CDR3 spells CASSQDRGLRDEKLFF. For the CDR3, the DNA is TGTGCCAGCAGCCAAGACAGGGGACTTAGAGATGAAAAACTGTTTTTT.

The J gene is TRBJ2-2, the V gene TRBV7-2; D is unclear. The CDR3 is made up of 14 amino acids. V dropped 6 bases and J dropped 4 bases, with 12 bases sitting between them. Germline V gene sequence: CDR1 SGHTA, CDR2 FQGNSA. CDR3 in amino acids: CASSHWTGTGELFF. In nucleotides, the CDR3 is TGTGCCAGCAGTCACTGGACGGGCACCGGGGAGCTGTTTTTT.

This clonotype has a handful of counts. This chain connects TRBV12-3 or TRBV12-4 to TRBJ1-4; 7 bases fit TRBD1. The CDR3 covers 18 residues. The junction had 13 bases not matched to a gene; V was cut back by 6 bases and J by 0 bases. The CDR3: CASSTDRDLNPTNEKLFF. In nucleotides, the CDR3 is TGTGCCAGCAGCACCGACAGGGACCTTAATCCAACTAATGAAAAACTGTTTTTT.

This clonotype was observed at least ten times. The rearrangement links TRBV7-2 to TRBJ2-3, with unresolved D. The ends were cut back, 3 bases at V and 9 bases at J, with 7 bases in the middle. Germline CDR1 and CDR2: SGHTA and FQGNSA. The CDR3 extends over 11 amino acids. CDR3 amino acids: CASSFDNTQYF. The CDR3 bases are TGTGCCAGCAGCTTCGACAACACGCAGTATTTT.

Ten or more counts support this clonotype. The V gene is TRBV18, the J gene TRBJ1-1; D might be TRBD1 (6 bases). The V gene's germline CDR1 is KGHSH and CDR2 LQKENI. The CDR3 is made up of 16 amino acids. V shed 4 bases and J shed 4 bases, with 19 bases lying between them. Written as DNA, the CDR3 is TGTGCCAGCTCACAGGGGGATTCGTGGCTGACCACTGAAGCTTTCTTT. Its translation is CASSQGDSWLTTEAFF. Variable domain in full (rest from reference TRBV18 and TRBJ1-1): NAGVMQNPRHLVRRRGQEARLRCSPMKGHSHVYWYRQLPEEGLKFMVYLQKENIIDESGMPKERFSAEFPKEGPSILRIQQVVRGDSAAYFCASSQGDSWLTTEAFFGQGTRLTVV.

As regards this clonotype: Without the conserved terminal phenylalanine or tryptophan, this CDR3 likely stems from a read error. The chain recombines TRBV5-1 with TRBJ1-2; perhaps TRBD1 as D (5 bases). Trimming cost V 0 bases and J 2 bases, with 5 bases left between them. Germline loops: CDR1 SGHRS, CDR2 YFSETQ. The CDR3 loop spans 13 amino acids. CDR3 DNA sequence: TGCGCCAGCAGCTTGGGACAGAACTATGGCTACACCCTC. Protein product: CASSLGQNYGYTL.

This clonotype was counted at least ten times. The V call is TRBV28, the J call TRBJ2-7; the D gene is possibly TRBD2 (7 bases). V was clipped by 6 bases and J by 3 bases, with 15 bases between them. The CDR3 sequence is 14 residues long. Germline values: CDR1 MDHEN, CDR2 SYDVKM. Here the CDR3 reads CASSRGGGIYEQYV. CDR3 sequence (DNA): TGTGCCAGCAGCCGAGGGGGAGGGATCTACGAGCAGTACGTC.

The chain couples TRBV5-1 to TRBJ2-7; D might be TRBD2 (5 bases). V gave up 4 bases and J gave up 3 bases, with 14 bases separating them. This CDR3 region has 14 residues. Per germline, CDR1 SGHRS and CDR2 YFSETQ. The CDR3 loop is CASSPRSEGYEQYF. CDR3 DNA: TGCGCCAGCAGCCCCCGGAGTGAGGGCTACGAGCAGTACTTC. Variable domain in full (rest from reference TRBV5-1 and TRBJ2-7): KAGVTQTPRYLIKTRGQQVTLSCSPISGHRSVSWYQQTPGQGLQFLFEYFSETQRNKGNFPGRFSGRQFSNSRSEMNVSTLELGDSALYLCASSPRSEGYEQYFGPGTRLTVT.

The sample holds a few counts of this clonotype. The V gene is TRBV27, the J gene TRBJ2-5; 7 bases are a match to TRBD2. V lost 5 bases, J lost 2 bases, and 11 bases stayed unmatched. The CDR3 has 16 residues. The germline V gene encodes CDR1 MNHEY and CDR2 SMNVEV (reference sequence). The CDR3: CASSPGYRGGQETQYF. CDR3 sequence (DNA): TGTGCCAGCAGTCCAGGGTATCGCGGGGGACAAGAGACCCAGTACTTC.

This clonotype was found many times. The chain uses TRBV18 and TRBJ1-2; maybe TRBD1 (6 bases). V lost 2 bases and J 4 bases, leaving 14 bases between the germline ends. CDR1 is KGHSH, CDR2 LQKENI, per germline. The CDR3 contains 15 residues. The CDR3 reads CASSPTRGQLYGYTF. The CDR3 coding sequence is TGTGCCAGCTCACCAACTAGAGGACAGCTCTATGGCTACACCTTC.

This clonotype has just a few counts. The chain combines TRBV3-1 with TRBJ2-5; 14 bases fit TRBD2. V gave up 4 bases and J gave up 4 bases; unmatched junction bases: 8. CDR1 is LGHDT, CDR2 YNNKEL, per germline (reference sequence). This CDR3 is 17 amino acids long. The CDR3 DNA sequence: TGTGCCAGCAGCCCCGGACTAGCGGGGGGCAGGAGAGAGACCCAGTACTTC. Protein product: CASSPGLAGGRRETQYF.

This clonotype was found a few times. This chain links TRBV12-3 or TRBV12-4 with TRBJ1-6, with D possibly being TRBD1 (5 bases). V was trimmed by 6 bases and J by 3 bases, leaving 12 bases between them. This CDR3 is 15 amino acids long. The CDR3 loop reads CASRRDLNYNSPLHF. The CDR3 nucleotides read TGTGCCAGCAGGCGGGACCTAAACTATAATTCACCCCTCCACTTT.

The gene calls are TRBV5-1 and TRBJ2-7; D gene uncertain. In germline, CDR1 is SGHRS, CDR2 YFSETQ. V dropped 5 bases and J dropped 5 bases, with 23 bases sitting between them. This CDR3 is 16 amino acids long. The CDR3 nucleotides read TGCGCCAGCAGGGACCAGGTTATTCGCAGGAAGCACGAGCAGTACGTC. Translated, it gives CASRDQVIRRKHEQYV.

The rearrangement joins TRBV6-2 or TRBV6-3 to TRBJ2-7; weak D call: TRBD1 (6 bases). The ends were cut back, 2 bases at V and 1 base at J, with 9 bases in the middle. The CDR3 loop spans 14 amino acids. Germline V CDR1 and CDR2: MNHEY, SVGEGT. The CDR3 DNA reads TGTGCCAGCAGTTACCAGGGGCAGTCCTACGAGCAGTACTTC. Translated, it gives CASSYQGQSYEQYF.

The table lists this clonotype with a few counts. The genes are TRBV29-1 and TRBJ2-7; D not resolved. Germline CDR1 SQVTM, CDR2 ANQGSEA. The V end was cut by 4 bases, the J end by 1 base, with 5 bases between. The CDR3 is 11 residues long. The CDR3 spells CSVAESYEQYF. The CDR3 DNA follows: TGCAGCGTTGCGGAATCCTACGAGCAGTACTTC.

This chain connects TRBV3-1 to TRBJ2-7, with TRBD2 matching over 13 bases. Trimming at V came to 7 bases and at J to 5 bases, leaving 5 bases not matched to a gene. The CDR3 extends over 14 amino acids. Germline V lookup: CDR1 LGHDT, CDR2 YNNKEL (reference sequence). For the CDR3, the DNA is TGTGCCAGCACTCAACTAGCGGGGGGGAACGAGCAGTACTTC. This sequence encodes CASTQLAGGNEQYF.